The entry below gives a single TCR beta chain sequence along with its context. Its antigen is not identified. The PCR had 60 Vbeta and 13 Jbeta primers. Sequencing was performed with immunoSEQ multiplex PCR; in TCRdb, only in-frame clones are kept and a portion is missing. In the table there are 95,000 to 150,000 clones, around four fifths of which are singletons. The data were obtained in a study of cytomegalovirus exposure and HLA in healthy donors. At the level of the study: Earlier sequencing of about 200 million T cells yielded 100 million to 140 million unique TCR beta sequences. General study points: Earlier findings revealed that most TCR beta V segments proved productive either about 87% or about 30% of the time.

The CDR3 spans 15 residues. V lost 0 bases and J lost 0; bases outside the gene matches: 3. CDR1 SGHRS and CDR2 YFSETQ come from the germline V gene. This TCR was sampled from a man between 60 and 75 years old in good health and CMV-seropositive. J is TRBJ2-7 and V is TRBV5-1, with TRBD1 matching 7 bases. Sequenced material: PBMCs. The CDR3 DNA is TGCGCCAGCAGCTTGGGGACAGGAACCTCCTACGAGCAGTACTTC. This gives the protein CASSLGTGTSYEQYF.